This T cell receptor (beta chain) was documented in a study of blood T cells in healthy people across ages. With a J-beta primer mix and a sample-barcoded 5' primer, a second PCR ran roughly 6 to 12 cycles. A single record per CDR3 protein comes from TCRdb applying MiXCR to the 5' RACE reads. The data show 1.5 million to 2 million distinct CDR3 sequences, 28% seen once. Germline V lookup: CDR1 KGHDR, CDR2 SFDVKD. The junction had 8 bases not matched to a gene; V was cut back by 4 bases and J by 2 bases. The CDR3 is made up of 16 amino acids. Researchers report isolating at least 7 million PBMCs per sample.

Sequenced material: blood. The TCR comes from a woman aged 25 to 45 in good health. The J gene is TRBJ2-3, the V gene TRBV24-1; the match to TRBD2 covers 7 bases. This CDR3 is CATSDPAGRSTDTQYF. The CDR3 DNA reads TGTGCCACCAGTGACCCAGCGGGGAGGTCCACAGATACGCAGTATTTT.